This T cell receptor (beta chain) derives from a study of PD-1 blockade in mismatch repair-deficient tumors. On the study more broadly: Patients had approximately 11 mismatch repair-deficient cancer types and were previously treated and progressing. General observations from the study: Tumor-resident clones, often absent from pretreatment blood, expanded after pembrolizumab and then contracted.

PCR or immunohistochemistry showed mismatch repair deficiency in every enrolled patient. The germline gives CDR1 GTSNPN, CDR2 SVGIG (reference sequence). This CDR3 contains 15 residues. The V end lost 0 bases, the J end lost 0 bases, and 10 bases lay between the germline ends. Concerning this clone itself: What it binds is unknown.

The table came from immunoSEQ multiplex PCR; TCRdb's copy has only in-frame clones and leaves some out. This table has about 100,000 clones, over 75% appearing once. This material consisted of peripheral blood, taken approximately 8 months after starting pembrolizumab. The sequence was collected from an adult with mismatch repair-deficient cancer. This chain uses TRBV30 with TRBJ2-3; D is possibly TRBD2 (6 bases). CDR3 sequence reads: CAWSVGGVSTDTQYF. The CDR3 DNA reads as TGTGCCTGGAGTGTCGGGGGTGTAAGCACAGATACGCAGTATTTT.